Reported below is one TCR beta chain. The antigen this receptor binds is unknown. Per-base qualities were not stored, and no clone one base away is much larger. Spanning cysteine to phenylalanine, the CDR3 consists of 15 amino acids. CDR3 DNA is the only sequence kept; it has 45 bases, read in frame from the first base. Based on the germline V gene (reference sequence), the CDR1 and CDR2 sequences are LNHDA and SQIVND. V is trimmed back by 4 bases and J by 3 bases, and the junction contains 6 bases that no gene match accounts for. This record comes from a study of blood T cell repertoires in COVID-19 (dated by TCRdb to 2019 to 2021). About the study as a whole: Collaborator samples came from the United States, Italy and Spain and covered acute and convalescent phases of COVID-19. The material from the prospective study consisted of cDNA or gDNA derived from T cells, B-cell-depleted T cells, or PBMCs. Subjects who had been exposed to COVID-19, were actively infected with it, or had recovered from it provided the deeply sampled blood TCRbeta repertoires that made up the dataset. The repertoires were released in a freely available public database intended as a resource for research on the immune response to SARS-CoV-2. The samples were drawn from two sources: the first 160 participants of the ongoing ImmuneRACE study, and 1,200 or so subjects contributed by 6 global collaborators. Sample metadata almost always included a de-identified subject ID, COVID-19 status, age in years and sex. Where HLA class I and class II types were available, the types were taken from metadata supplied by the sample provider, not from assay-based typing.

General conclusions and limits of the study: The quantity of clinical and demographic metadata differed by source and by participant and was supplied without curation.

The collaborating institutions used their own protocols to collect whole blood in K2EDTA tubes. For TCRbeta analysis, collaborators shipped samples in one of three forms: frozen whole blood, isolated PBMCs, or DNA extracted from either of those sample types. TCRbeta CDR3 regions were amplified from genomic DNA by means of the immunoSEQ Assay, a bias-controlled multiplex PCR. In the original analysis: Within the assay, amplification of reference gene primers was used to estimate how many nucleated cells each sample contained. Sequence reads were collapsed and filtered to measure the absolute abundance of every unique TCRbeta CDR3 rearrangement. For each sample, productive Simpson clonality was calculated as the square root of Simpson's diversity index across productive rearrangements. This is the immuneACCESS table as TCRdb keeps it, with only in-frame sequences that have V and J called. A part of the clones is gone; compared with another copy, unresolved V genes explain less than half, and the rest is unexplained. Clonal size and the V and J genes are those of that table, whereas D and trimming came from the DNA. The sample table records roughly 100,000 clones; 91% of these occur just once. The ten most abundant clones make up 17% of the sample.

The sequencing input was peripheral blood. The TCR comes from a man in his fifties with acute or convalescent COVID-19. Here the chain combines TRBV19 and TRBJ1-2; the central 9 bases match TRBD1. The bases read TGTGCCAGTAGTAAACGGGACAGGGCCTACTATGGCTACACCTTC. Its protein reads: CASSKRDRAYYGYTF.